This T cell receptor (beta chain) was retrieved from a study of blood T cells in healthy people across ages. Only a few counts were recorded for this clonotype. Its specificity is unknown. The V gene lost 0 bases and the J gene lost 0 bases, with 9 bases spanning the gap. Germline CDR1 and CDR2: SGDLS and YYNGEE. The CDR3 loop spans 15 amino acids. Combining a sample-barcoded 5' primer with a J-beta primer mix, a second PCR ran for roughly 6 to 11 cycles. Every sample produced at least 2.5 million CDR3-containing paired-end reads. From the 5' RACE reads, TCRdb called clonotypes with MiXCR, one entry per CDR3 protein. This table holds roughly 1.7 million distinct CDR3 sequences, around 35% found once. General observations from the study: Aged donors had fewer naive CD4+ cells and lower diversity than long-lived donors.

The genes are TRBV9 and TRBJ1-2; tentative D call: TRBD1 (6 bases). The source is a woman in her twenties or thirties in good health. Sequencing used blood. The CDR3 region has the DNA TGTGCCAGCAGCGTAGTGGGACACTCTAACTATGGCTACACCTTC. Encoded protein: CASSVVGHSNYGYTF.